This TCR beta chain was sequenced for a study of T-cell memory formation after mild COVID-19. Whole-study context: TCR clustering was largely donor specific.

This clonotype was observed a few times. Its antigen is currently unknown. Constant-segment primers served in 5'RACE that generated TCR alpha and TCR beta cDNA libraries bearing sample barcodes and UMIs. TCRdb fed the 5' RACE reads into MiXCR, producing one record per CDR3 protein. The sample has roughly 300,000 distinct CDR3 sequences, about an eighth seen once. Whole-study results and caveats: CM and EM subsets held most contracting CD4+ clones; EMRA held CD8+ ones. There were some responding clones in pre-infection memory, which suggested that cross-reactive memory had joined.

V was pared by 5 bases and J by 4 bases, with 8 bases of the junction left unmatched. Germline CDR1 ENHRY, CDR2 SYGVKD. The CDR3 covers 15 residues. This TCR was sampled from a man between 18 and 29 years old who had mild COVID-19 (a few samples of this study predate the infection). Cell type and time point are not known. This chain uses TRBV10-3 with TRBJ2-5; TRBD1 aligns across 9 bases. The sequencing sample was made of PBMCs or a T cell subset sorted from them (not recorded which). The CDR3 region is CAISTPDRGGETQYF. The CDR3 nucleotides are TGTGCCATCAGTACTCCGGACAGGGGCGGAGAGACCCAGTACTTC.